These 28 T cell receptor beta chains came from one sample sequenced in a study of T cells after posttransplantation cyclophosphamide (dated by TCRdb to 2016 to 2017). Viable CD3+CD4+ or CD3+CD8+ cells that were CCR7+CD45RA+CD45RO-CD95-CD27+CD28+ were classified as naive T cells. Library preparation was by the immunoSEQ multiplex PCR assay. TCRdb took this table from immuneACCESS and kept in-frame rearrangements with V and J called. Such tables lack part of the clones; where checked against another copy, unresolved V genes explain under half of the gap, and the rest is unexplained. Within this sample are 31,000 or so clones, with around 90% of them counted one time only. The ten largest account for just under 0.25% of the sample. The sample was naive CD4+ T cells sorted from PBMCs. These TCRs come from a woman aged 55 to 70 in good health, CMV-negative, and a related stem cell transplant donor.

V is TRBV18 and J is TRBJ1-1, with no clear D. V lost 1 base and J lost 3, with 12 bases in between. The V gene's germline CDR1 is KGHSH and CDR2 LQKENI. This CDR3 has 15 amino acids. The CDR3 region is CASSPRRTGDTEAFF. The CDR3 coding sequence is TGTGCCAGCTCACCACGAAGAACCGGGGACACTGAAGCTTTCTTT.

This chain links TRBV19 with TRBJ1-2; no reliable D call. This CDR3 is built from 15 residues. Between the trimmed V and J ends, which lost 6 bases and 1 base, there was a span of 15 bases. Germline values: CDR1 LNHDA, CDR2 SQIVND (reference sequence). The CDR3 region has the DNA TGTGCCAGTAGAAGAACCCAGACACTTAACTATGGCTACACCTTC. This encodes CASRRTQTLNYGYTF.

This clone was counted a few times. The chain recombines TRBV19 with TRBJ2-3; 7 bases are shared with TRBD1. Germline-derived CDR1 and CDR2 are LNHDA and SQIVND (reference sequence). V lost 6 bases and J lost 5; bases outside the gene matches: 5. The CDR3 sequence is 13 residues long. CDR3 coding DNA: TGTGCCAGTAGAACACAGGGGCGAGATACGCAGTATTTT. Translation gives CASRTQGRDTQYF.

The chain links TRBV30 to TRBJ1-1; D gene unclear. The CDR3 has 15 amino acids. CDR1 GTSNPN and CDR2 SVGIG come from the germline V gene (reference sequence). Trimming took off 2 bases at V and 6 bases at J, with 19 bases between the two ends. Here the CDR3 DNA reads TGTGCCTGGAGTACCATCCGGACCCGGACTTCTGAAGCTTTCTTT. It encodes CAWSTIRTRTSEAFF. Combining the CDR3 with reference TRBV30 and TRBJ1-1 gives the whole variable domain SQTIHQWPATLVQPVGSPLSLECTVEGTSNPNLYWYRQAAGRGLQLLFYSVGIGQISSEVPQNLSASRPQDRQFILSSKKLLLSDSGFYLCAWSTIRTRTSEAFFGQGTRLTVV.

V is TRBV19 and J is TRBJ1-2, with 7 bases that match TRBD1. The CDR3 covers 14 residues. Germline trimming cut 7 bases from V and 4 bases from J; bases unmatched to any gene: 9. Germline lookup yields CDR1 LNHDA and CDR2 SQIVND (reference sequence). CDR3: CASTQTGPRYGYTF. The CDR3 DNA reads TGTGCCAGTACCCAGACAGGGCCGCGCTATGGCTACACCTTC.

This chain connects TRBV5-8 to TRBJ2-3, with 13 nucleotides matching TRBD2. The CDR3 has 14 residues. CDR1 is SGHTS and CDR2 is YDEGEE in the germline V gene. J lost 5 bases, V lost 7 bases, and 4 bases had no gene match. Here the CDR3 reads CASLLAGGIDTQYF. In DNA form, the CDR3 reads TGTGCCAGCCTACTAGCGGGAGGGATAGATACGCAGTATTTT.

This sequence joins TRBV6-6 and TRBJ2-7; D gene uncertain. Per the germline V gene, CDR1 is MNHNY and CDR2 is SVGAGI (reference sequence). Deletions cut 0 bases from V and 1 base from J, with 10 bases between. The CDR3 loop spans 15 amino acids. The CDR3 is CASSYSRRVSYEQYF. The CDR3 bases are TGTGCCAGCAGTTACTCCCGACGGGTATCCTACGAGCAGTACTTC.

V usage is TRBV5-3 and J usage is TRBJ2-1, with D possibly being TRBD1 (6 bases). TRBV5-3 is an ORF for which the function is uncertain. V was shortened by 4 bases and J by 9 bases, with 23 bases between the two germline ends. This CDR3 comprises 16 residues. The CDR3: CARSPFAIQGHAEQFF. For the CDR3, the DNA is TGTGCCAGAAGCCCTTTCGCGATTCAGGGGCACGCTGAGCAGTTCTTC.

The chain joins TRBV5-1 to TRBJ1-1; D unresolved. V was cut by 4 bases and J by 1 base, with 11 bases left in between. The CDR3 length is 14 residues. CDR1 and CDR2 (germline): SGHRS, YFSETQ. Written as DNA, the CDR3 is TGCGCCAGCAGCCCTCTGAAGCAGAACACTGAAGCTTTCTTT. Residues: CASSPLKQNTEAFF.

The chain recombines TRBV27 with TRBJ2-7; a possible D gene is TRBD1 (6 bases). Germline V lookup: CDR1 MNHEY, CDR2 SMNVEV (reference sequence). V was trimmed by 6 bases and J by 7 bases, leaving 25 bases between them. There are 16 residues in the CDR3. The CDR3 sequence is CASSPPFMQGTAEQYF. CDR3 DNA: TGTGCCAGCAGCCCCCCTTTCATGCAGGGGACGGCTGAGCAGTACTTC.

The chain uses TRBV6-5 and TRBJ1-5; TRBD1 aligns across 7 bases. Looked up from germline, CDR1 is MNHEY and CDR2 is SVGAGI. The V segment lost 5 bases and the J segment 6 bases; nucleotides outside the gene matches: 4. The CDR3 contains 13 residues. Written as DNA, the CDR3 is TGTGCCAGCAGTAGGACAGGTCGTCAGCCCCAGCATTTT. It codes for CASSRTGRQPQHF.

CDR3 residues: CASSQGLGKTNEQFF. The CDR3 bases are TGTGCCAGCTCCCAGGGACTAGGAAAGACAAATGAGCAGTTCTTC. The V gene is TRBV18, the J gene TRBJ2-1, with TRBD2 identical over 8 bases. V was pared by 6 bases and J by 7 bases, with 11 bases of the junction left unmatched. This CDR3 is built from 15 residues. Germline loops: CDR1 KGHSH, CDR2 LQKENI. Filled out from reference TRBV18 and TRBJ2-1, the complete variable domain reads NAGVMQNPRHLVRRRGQEARLRCSPMKGHSHVYWYRQLPEEGLKFMVYLQKENIIDESGMPKERFSAEFPKEGPSILRIQQVVRGDSAAYFCASSQGLGKTNEQFFGPGTRLTVL.

CDR3: CASSVGGDSNQPQHF. The CDR3 DNA reads as TGTGCCAGCAGCGTTGGAGGGGACAGCAATCAGCCCCAGCATTTT. The chain couples TRBV9 to TRBJ1-5; D might be TRBD1 (5 bases). Germline CDR1 reads SGDLS; CDR2 reads YYNGEE. The length of the CDR3 is 15 residues. Trimming pared 2 bases from V and 1 base from J, leaving 10 bases between. Full variable domain (outside the CDR3, taken from reference TRBV9 and TRBJ1-5): DSGVTQTPKHLITATGQRVTLRCSPRSGDLSVYWYQQSLDQGLQFLIQYYNGEERAKGNILERFSAQQFPDLHSELNLSSLELGDSALYFCASSVGGDSNQPQHFGDGTRLSIL.

The chain links TRBV7-9 to TRBJ2-1; TRBD2 matches 11 bases. V lost 2 bases and J lost 8; bases outside the gene matches: 5. The CDR3 has 15 residues. Germline loops: CDR1 SEHNR, CDR2 FQNEAQ (reference sequence). CDR3 in amino acids: CASSLIGTSGYEQFF. CDR3 nucleotide sequence: TGTGCCAGCAGCTTAATAGGGACTAGCGGCTATGAGCAGTTCTTC.

This chain links TRBV5-4 with TRBJ2-3; 10 bases agree with TRBD2. The CDR3 sequence is 18 residues long. CDR1 is SGHNT, CDR2 YYREEE, per germline (reference sequence). V was pared by 1 base and J by 0 bases, with 8 bases of the junction left unmatched. CDR3 in DNA: TGTGCCAGCAGCTTGAGCGGGGGGGGACCAGCTAGCACAGATACGCAGTATTTT. Residues: CASSLSGGGPASTDTQYF.

The J gene is TRBJ2-5, the V gene TRBV6-5; tentatively, D is TRBD2 (6 bases). The J call may be mistaken, given a closer DNA end match to TRBJ2-7. The CDR3 totals 15 residues. Germline V gives CDR1 MNHEY, CDR2 SVGAGI. DNA for the CDR3: TGTGCCAGCAGCCGCGGGAAAACCGGGCCAGCCGAGCAGTACTTC. It yields the protein CASSRGKTGPAEQYF.

This clone was detected only once. The chain carries TRBV2 and TRBJ2-7, with 7 bases fitting TRBD2. V lost 3 bases, J lost 4 bases, and 12 bases stayed unmatched. This CDR3 comprises 16 residues. Germline assignment: CDR1 SNHLY and CDR2 FYNNEI. CDR3 coding DNA: TGTGCCAGCAGTGATATTAGGGCTAGCGGACCTTACGAGCAGTACTTC. Amino acid sequence: CASSDIRASGPYEQYF.

V usage is TRBV18 and J usage is TRBJ1-5; 8 bases line up with TRBD1. This CDR3 comprises 16 residues. V was clipped by 0 bases and J by 6 bases; unmatched bases: 7. Germline V CDR1 and CDR2: KGHSH, LQKENI. The CDR3 DNA reads as TGTGCCAGCTCACCACCGCTCGGGACAGGAGGTCAGCCCCAGCATTTT. Translated: CASSPPLGTGGQPQHF.

This sequence joins TRBV13 and TRBJ1-6, with D possibly being TRBD1 (6 bases). CDR1 and CDR2 (germline): PRHDT, FYEKMQ (reference sequence). The V end was cut by 4 bases, the J end by 10 bases, with 20 bases between. This CDR3 contains 16 residues. The CDR3 DNA follows: TGTGCCAGCAGCTCCCGCCGGGCAGGGGCGAGGTCACCCCTCCACTTT. Protein sequence: CASSSRRAGARSPLHF.

The rearrangement links TRBV7-2 to TRBJ2-7, with 8 positions matching TRBD2. CDR1 is SGHTA, CDR2 FQGNSA, per germline. This CDR3 is 14 amino acids long. The ends lost 1 base at V and 3 bases at J; junction bases unmatched: 2. The CDR3 DNA follows: TGTGCCAGCAGCTTAGGACTAGCGAACTACGAGCAGTACTTC. Translated, it gives CASSLGLANYEQYF.

The V and J genes are TRBV6-1 and TRBJ2-7; 9 positions agree with TRBD2. V was pared by 4 bases and J by 2 bases, with 18 bases of the junction left unmatched. The germline V gene has CDR1 MNHNS and CDR2 SASEGT. This CDR3 is 19 amino acids long. CDR3 region: CASSVERAVGGRAAYEQYF. For the CDR3, the DNA is TGTGCCAGCAGTGTAGAGAGGGCCGTTGGCGGGAGGGCGGCCTACGAGCAGTACTTC.

V gene TRBV19 combines with J gene TRBJ2-3; TRBD1 agrees at 9 bases. Trimming at V came to 6 bases and at J to 5 bases, leaving 6 bases not matched to a gene. The CDR3 covers 14 residues. Per germline, CDR1 LNHDA and CDR2 SQIVND (reference sequence). CDR3 amino acids: CASSLQGAGDTQYF. The CDR3 bases are TGTGCCAGTAGCCTACAGGGGGCTGGAGATACGCAGTATTTT.

This rearrangement joins TRBV9 to TRBJ2-7; 7 nucleotides align to TRBD2. Germline V gives CDR1 SGDLS, CDR2 YYNGEE. The CDR3 spans 16 residues. Unmatched junction bases numbered 8, after V lost 0 bases and J lost 2 bases. The CDR3 is CASSVAGAGYTYEQYF. CDR3 DNA: TGTGCCAGCAGCGTAGCAGGAGCGGGGTATACCTACGAGCAGTACTTC.

This sequence joins TRBV29-1 and TRBJ2-7; TRBD2 might be the D (6 bases). V was shortened by 6 bases and J by 5 bases, with 20 bases between the two germline ends. Germline assignment: CDR1 SQVTM and CDR2 ANQGSEA. The CDR3 has 14 amino acids. DNA of the CDR3: TGCAGCGTCCAGACTAGGGCTTTTGTCGACGAGCAGTACTTC. Protein product: CSVQTRAFVDEQYF.

The chain couples TRBV28 to TRBJ2-3; D is undetermined. Germline V gene lookup returns CDR1 MDHEN and CDR2 SYDVKM. Between the trimmed V and J ends, which lost 5 bases and 8 bases, there was a span of 17 bases. This CDR3 has 14 amino acids. CDR3 sequence reads: CASSRLATRTTQYF. CDR3 sequence (DNA): TGTGCCAGCAGTCGCCTGGCCACCCGAACTACGCAGTATTTT. The whole variable domain, remainder taken from reference TRBV28 and TRBJ2-3, is DVKVTQSSRYLVKRTGEKVFLECVQDMDHENMFWYRQDPGLGLRLIYFSYDVKMKEKGDIPEGYSVSREKKERFSLILESASTNQTSMYLCASSRLATRTTQYFGPGTRLTVL.

The V and J genes are TRBV7-6 and TRBJ2-5; 12 bases are a match to TRBD2. Germline lookup yields CDR1 SGHVS and CDR2 FNYEAQ. With V trimmed by 3 bases and J by 2 bases, 4 bases remained unmatched. The CDR3 is 16 amino acids. The CDR3 region has the DNA TGTGCCAGCAGCTTCCGAGGGACTAGCGGGCAAGAGACCCAGTACTTC. Its protein product is CASSFRGTSGQETQYF.

This chain links TRBV5-1 with TRBJ2-7; TRBD2 is a possible D gene (6 bases). Trimming cost V 4 bases and J 3 bases, with 14 bases left between them. From germline, CDR1 is SGHRS and CDR2 YFSETQ. This CDR3 comprises 14 residues. The chain's CDR3 is CASSKGTFDYEQYF. CDR3 sequence (DNA): TGCGCCAGCAGCAAGGGGACTTTCGACTACGAGCAGTACTTC.

The rearrangement joins TRBV21-1 to TRBJ1-1; the D call of TRBD1 is as the table states it, not checked on the DNA. TRBV21-1 is deemed a pseudogene. The CDR3 contains 16 residues. DNA of the CDR3: TGTGCCAGCAGCAGGGGGCGGGTGGGCATGAACACTGAAGCTTTCTTT. Translated: CASSRGRVGMNTEAFF.